A single sample gave rise to the 32 T cell receptor beta chains below, sequenced in a study of shared clonotypes between healthy human individuals. Generated by immunoSEQ multiplex PCR, the TCRdb table keeps only in-frame clones and is missing some. The data show approximately 2.4 million clones, 90% to 97% seen once. The sample was naive CD4+ T cells sorted from blood. Subset indicated: CD45RA+ positively selected. All receptors come from a man between 18 and 35 years old in good health.

The rearrangement links TRBV18 to TRBJ2-7; TRBD1 matches at 8 bases. The CDR3 extends over 16 amino acids. The V gene end was trimmed by 1 base and the J gene end by 2 bases; junction bases not matched to a gene: 7. Germline values: CDR1 KGHSH, CDR2 LQKENI. The CDR3 is CASSPQPGQGAYEQYF. CDR3 coding DNA: TGTGCCAGCTCACCACAACCTGGACAGGGAGCCTACGAGCAGTACTTC.

The chain combines TRBV2 with TRBJ2-5, with 11 bases matching TRBD2. J lost 2 bases, V lost 6 bases, and 5 bases had no gene match. This CDR3 spans 15 amino acids. Per the germline V gene, CDR1 is SNHLY and CDR2 is FYNNEI. This CDR3 is CASRASGGTQETQYF. The CDR3 DNA reads TGTGCCAGCAGGGCTAGCGGGGGGACTCAAGAGACCCAGTACTTC.

The J gene is TRBJ2-7, the V gene TRBV6-6; 7 positions agree with TRBD1. CDR1 and CDR2 (germline): MNHNY, SVGAGI (reference sequence). Germline trimming cut 6 bases from V and 0 bases from J; bases unmatched to any gene: 8. The CDR3 totals 15 residues. DNA for the CDR3: TGTGCCAGCAGCACCAGGGACAGAATCTCCTACGAGCAGTACTTC. This codes for CASSTRDRISYEQYF.

The V gene is TRBV6-5, the J gene TRBJ2-7, with D possibly being TRBD1 (5 bases). The CDR3 extends over 13 amino acids. The V and J ends lost 0 bases and 4 bases respectively, with 7 bases between them. Germline V gene data show CDR1 as MNHEY and CDR2 as SVGAGI. CDR3 protein: CASSYSRQYEQYF. As DNA, the CDR3 is TGTGCCAGCAGTTACTCTAGACAGTACGAGCAGTACTTC.

The chain employs TRBV18 and TRBJ1-1; unclear D gene. The V end was cut by 2 bases, the J end by 6 bases, with 7 bases between. CDR1 and CDR2 (germline): KGHSH, LQKENI. There are 12 residues in the CDR3. CDR3 protein: CASSPGISEAFF. CDR3 in DNA: TGTGCCAGCTCACCAGGAATCTCTGAAGCTTTCTTT.

The CDR3 DNA reads as TGTGCCAGCAGCCGAGGACTTACCTATGGCTACACCTTC. This translates into CASSRGLTYGYTF. The chain has TRBV14 and TRBJ1-2; D remains ambiguous. The CDR3 has 13 amino acids. V shed 4 bases and J shed 4 bases, with 10 bases lying between them. Germline assignment: CDR1 SGHDN and CDR2 FVKESK. Full variable domain (rest looked up from reference TRBV14 and TRBJ1-2): EAGVTQFPSHSVIEKGQTVTLRCDPISGHDNLYWYRRVMGKEIKFLLHFVKESKQDESGMPNNRFLAERTGGTYSTLKVQPAELEDSGVYFCASSRGLTYGYTFGSGTRLTVV.

The CDR3 DNA reads as TGTGCCAGCAGACTCCGACTAGCGGGGCCAGGGGAGCAGTTCTTC. Translation: CASRLRLAGPGEQFF. V and J are TRBV6-4 and TRBJ2-1, with 11 positions matching TRBD2. This CDR3 spans 15 amino acids. V gave up 6 bases and J gave up 10 bases; unmatched junction bases: 11. Germline CDR1 reads MRHNA; CDR2 reads SNTAGT.

The rearrangement joins TRBV4-1 to TRBJ1-5; 8 nucleotides line up with TRBD1. CDR3 length equals 15 residues. J lost 4 bases, V lost 2 bases, and 4 bases had no gene match. The germline CDR1 and CDR2 sequences are MGHRA and YSYEKL. CDR3 in amino acids: CASSQLDRVNQPQHF. In DNA form, the CDR3 reads TGCGCCAGCAGCCAATTGGACAGGGTTAATCAGCCCCAGCATTTT.

This clone has just a few counts. Additional DNA sequences in this sample encode the identical CDR3. The chain couples TRBV18 to TRBJ1-5; D is ambiguous. V gave up 2 bases and J gave up 3 bases, with 5 bases separating them. The CDR3 extends over 13 amino acids. Germline CDR1 reads KGHSH; CDR2 reads LQKENI. In DNA form, the CDR3 reads TGTGCCAGCTCACCAGGAAACAATCAGCCCCAGCATTTT. Its translation: CASSPGNNQPQHF.

This clone was seen once. V usage is TRBV5-1 and J usage is TRBJ2-1, with 7 bases fitting TRBD1. V lost 0 bases, J lost 5 bases, and 11 bases stayed unmatched. CDR3 length equals 17 residues. CDR1 is SGHRS and CDR2 is YFSETQ in the germline V gene. CDR3 loop: CASSLVFDNRGNNEQFF. CDR3 nucleotide sequence: TGCGCCAGCAGCTTGGTTTTTGATAACAGGGGCAACAATGAGCAGTTCTTC.

The rearrangement joins TRBV2 to TRBJ2-5, with unresolved D. Deletions cut 1 base from V and 7 bases from J, with 10 bases between. The CDR3 is made up of 13 amino acids. Per germline, CDR1 SNHLY and CDR2 FYNNEI. For the CDR3, the DNA is TGTGCCAGCAGTGAAGAAGGGTCGGGGACCCAGTACTTC. Its protein product is CASSEEGSGTQYF.

The chain combines TRBV9 with TRBJ1-2; D is uncertain. The CDR3 extends over 16 amino acids. Germline values: CDR1 SGDLS, CDR2 YYNGEE. The V end was cut by 3 bases, the J end by 5 bases, with 20 bases between. This CDR3 is CASSGAGRGVAYGYTF. The CDR3, as DNA: TGTGCCAGCAGCGGAGCGGGCCGTGGGGTTGCATATGGCTACACCTTC.

The CDR3 nucleotides are TGTGCCAGCAGCCAGGTCGGGGACAGAATAACCGGGGAGCTGTTTTTT. Residues: CASSQVGDRITGELFF. The chain uses TRBV7-6 and TRBJ2-2; 7 nucleotides agree with TRBD1. Unmatched junction bases numbered 11, after V lost 5 bases and J lost 5 bases. CDR1 and CDR2 (germline): SGHVS, FNYEAQ. The CDR3 covers 16 residues.

V gene TRBV6-1 combines with J gene TRBJ1-2, with 9 bases aligning to TRBD1. Germline V CDR1 and CDR2: MNHNS, SASEGT. V was pared by 6 bases and J by 4 bases, with 9 bases of the junction left unmatched. CDR3 size: 15 residues. CDR3 DNA: TGTGCCAGCAGACCTTCGGGACAGGGCACCTATGGCTACACCTTC. This gives the protein CASRPSGQGTYGYTF.

The chain couples TRBV9 to TRBJ2-5; 10 nucleotides align to TRBD1. V lost 4 bases, J lost 5 bases, and 5 bases stayed unmatched. The CDR3 runs to 14 residues. Germline V lookup: CDR1 SGDLS, CDR2 YYNGEE. The CDR3: CASSPRDRGETQYF. The CDR3, as DNA: TGTGCCAGCAGCCCCCGGGACAGGGGCGAGACCCAGTACTTC.

This sequence joins TRBV6-1 and TRBJ1-4; 8 positions agree with TRBD1. The V and J ends lost 3 bases and 8 bases, in that order; junction bases with no gene match: 17. Germline V lookup: CDR1 MNHNS, CDR2 SASEGT. The CDR3 consists of 18 residues. The DNA of the CDR3 is TGTGCCAGCAGTGAGGAAGCAGGGGGCGCCCCTGGAGGAGAAAAACTGTTTTTT. Its protein is CASSEEAGGAPGGEKLFF.

The V and J genes are TRBV5-6 and TRBJ1-2, with 7 bases lining up with TRBD1. V was clipped by 1 base and J by 5 bases; unmatched bases: 11. Germline CDR1 and CDR2: SGHDT and YYEEEE. This CDR3 region has 16 residues. CDR3 residues: CASSLRVGDREYGYTF. Here the CDR3 DNA reads TGTGCCAGCAGCTTGAGGGTCGGAGACAGGGAGTATGGCTACACCTTC.

The gene calls are TRBV27 and TRBJ1-5, with 9 bases matching TRBD1. Germline CDR1 and CDR2: MNHEY and SMNVEV (reference sequence). V shed 2 bases and J 5 bases; nucleotides not matched to a gene: 4. The CDR3 loop spans 15 amino acids. The DNA of the CDR3 is TGTGCCAGCAGTTTAAGGTGGGACAGGGATCAGCCCCAGCATTTT. As protein: CASSLRWDRDQPQHF.

This clone occurred once. The chain carries TRBV6-5 and TRBJ2-5; no firm D call. The CDR3 extends over 14 amino acids. The V and J ends lost 5 bases and 7 bases respectively, with 17 bases between them. Germline-derived CDR1 and CDR2 are MNHEY and SVGAGI. CDR3 nucleotides: TGTGCCAGCAGTACCCCCGGGCTCCCCGGGACCCAGTACTTC. It codes for CASSTPGLPGTQYF.

The sample holds one count of this clone. The chain joins TRBV5-6 to TRBJ1-5, with 8 bases aligning to TRBD1. The germline V gene encodes CDR1 SGHDT and CDR2 YYEEEE. CDR3 length: 15 residues. With 3 bases clipped from V and 4 bases from J, the junction kept 6 bases outside the gene matches. CDR3 protein: CASSSLDRDNQPQHF. The CDR3 DNA follows: TGTGCCAGCAGCTCCTTGGACAGGGATAATCAGCCCCAGCATTTT.

In nucleotides, the CDR3 is TGTGCCAGCAGTTACAATCGAGGCCGGGGACAGGAGGCAAGGCAGCCCCAGCATTTT. This codes for CASSYNRGRGQEARQPQHF. The V call is TRBV6-8, the J call TRBJ1-5; 8 bases agree with TRBD1. CDR1 MNHGY and CDR2 SAAAGT come from the germline V gene. V dropped 2 bases and J dropped 7; count of bases not matched to a gene: 19. This CDR3 spans 19 amino acids.

The rearrangement links TRBV10-2 to TRBJ2-5, with D possibly being TRBD2 (6 bases). The V and J ends lost 0 bases and 5 bases respectively, with 22 bases between them. Germline V CDR1 and CDR2: WSHSY, SAAADI. The CDR3 contains 18 residues. Written as DNA, the CDR3 is TGCGCCAGCAGTGAGTCCGGAGGAACCACCCGCCGGGGGGAGACCCAGTACTTC. As protein: CASSESGGTTRRGETQYF.

V and J are TRBV6-1 and TRBJ1-6, with D possibly TRBD1 on 5 matching bases. Germline CDR1 reads MNHNS; CDR2 reads SASEGT. V lost 4 bases to trimming and J lost 2 bases, with 9 bases between them. This CDR3 spans 15 amino acids. The DNA of the CDR3 is TGTGCCAGCAGTGGGGGGGTTACCTATAATTCACCCCTCCACTTT. Its protein product is CASSGGVTYNSPLHF.

This sequence joins TRBV6-6 and TRBJ2-5; D may match TRBD1 or TRBD2 (5 bases each). This CDR3 spans 13 amino acids. Trimming left V 0 bases short and J 7 bases short, with 9 bases between. Germline loops: CDR1 MNHNY, CDR2 SVGAGI (reference sequence). The CDR3 reads CASSYSTEGTQYF. In nucleotides, the CDR3 is TGTGCCAGCAGTTACTCGACAGAGGGGACCCAGTACTTC.

The chain employs TRBV7-2 and TRBJ1-1; TRBD1 is a possible D gene (6 bases). The germline CDR1 and CDR2 sequences are SGHTA and FQGNSA. V dropped 3 bases and J dropped 5 bases, with 16 bases sitting between them. This CDR3 contains 15 residues. The CDR3 loop reads CASSFDLRGGTEAFF. CDR3 DNA: TGTGCCAGCAGCTTCGACCTCAGGGGTGGAACTGAAGCTTTCTTT.

The V and J genes are TRBV6-5 and TRBJ2-4; 7 bases are shared with TRBD1. Germline assignment: CDR1 MNHEY and CDR2 SVGAGI. This CDR3 has 15 amino acids. V lost 3 bases to trimming and J lost 9 bases; unmatched junction nucleotides: 11. The CDR3: CASSYSFTGAGIQYF. DNA of the CDR3: TGTGCCAGCAGTTATTCTTTTACAGGGGCTGGCATTCAGTACTTC.

As DNA, the CDR3 is TGTGCCAGCAGTTTTGCAACAGGGCCACCCGGGGAGCTGTTTTTT. Encoded protein: CASSFATGPPGELFF. The V gene is TRBV27, the J gene TRBJ2-2, with D maybe TRBD1 (6 bases). The CDR3 has 15 amino acids. Germline V gene sequence: CDR1 MNHEY, CDR2 SMNVEV (reference sequence). V was pared by 3 bases and J by 6 bases, with 14 bases between.

The chain uses TRBV5-1 and TRBJ2-7; 7 bases agree with TRBD2. Germline V gene lookup returns CDR1 SGHRS and CDR2 YFSETQ. The CDR3 runs to 14 residues. V dropped 1 base and J dropped 6; count of bases not matched to a gene: 7. In DNA, the CDR3 is TGCGCCAGCAGCTTGCTCTGGGGAGGGAGCGAGCAGTACTTC. Amino acid sequence: CASSLLWGGSEQYF.

J is TRBJ2-7 and V is TRBV5-1, with D perhaps TRBD1 (6 bases). CDR1 and CDR2 (germline): SGHRS, YFSETQ. V lost 3 bases to trimming and J lost 5 bases, with 15 bases between them. The CDR3 length is 14 residues. For the CDR3, the DNA is TGCGCCAGCAGCTCCGGACAGTTCCCCCACGAGCAGTACTTC. This encodes CASSSGQFPHEQYF.

Concerning this clone itself: This CDR3 is also generated by other DNA sequences in the sample. This chain links TRBV7-2 with TRBJ2-7; 8 nucleotides align to TRBD2. Germline CDR1 and CDR2: SGHTA and FQGNSA. V was clipped by 1 base and J by 2 bases; unmatched bases: 4. This CDR3 region has 15 residues. As DNA, the CDR3 is TGTGCCAGCAGCTTAGGTACTAGCGGTCCCTACGAGCAGTACTTC. Protein sequence: CASSLGTSGPYEQYF.

The rearrangement joins TRBV25-1 to TRBJ1-6; D gene unclear. The ends were cut back, 6 bases at V and 7 bases at J, with 7 bases in the middle. The CDR3 extends over 12 amino acids. Germline V gene lookup returns CDR1 MGHDK and CDR2 SYGVNS. The CDR3 DNA reads as TGTGCCAGCAGCGGACTCAATTCACCCCTCCACTTT. Its protein product is CASSGLNSPLHF.

As regards this clone: The missing conserved phenylalanine or tryptophan at the end of this CDR3 makes a read error likely. J is TRBJ2-3 and V is TRBV18; D remains ambiguous. The CDR3 has 12 residues. From germline, CDR1 is KGHSH and CDR2 LQKENI. V lost 6 bases, J lost 1 base, and 5 bases lay in between. The chain's CDR3 is CASSQGTDTQYL. In DNA, the CDR3 is TGTGCCAGCTCCCAGGGCACAGATACGCAGTATCTT.